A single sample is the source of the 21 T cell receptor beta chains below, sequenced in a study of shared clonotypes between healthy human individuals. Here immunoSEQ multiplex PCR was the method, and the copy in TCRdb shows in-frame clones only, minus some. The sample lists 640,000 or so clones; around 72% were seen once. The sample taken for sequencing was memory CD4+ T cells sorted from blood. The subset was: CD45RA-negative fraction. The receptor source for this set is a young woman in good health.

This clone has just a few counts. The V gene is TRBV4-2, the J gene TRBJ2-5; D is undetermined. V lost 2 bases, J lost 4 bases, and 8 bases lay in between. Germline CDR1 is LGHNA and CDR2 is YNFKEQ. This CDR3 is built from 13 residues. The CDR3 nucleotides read TGTGCCAGCAGCCAACAAATCAGAGAGACCCAGTACTTC. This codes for CASSQQIRETQYF.

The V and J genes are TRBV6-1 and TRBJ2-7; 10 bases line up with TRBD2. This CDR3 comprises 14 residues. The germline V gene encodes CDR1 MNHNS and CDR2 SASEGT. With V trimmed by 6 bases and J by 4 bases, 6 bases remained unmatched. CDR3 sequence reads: CASRRASGSYEQYF. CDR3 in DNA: TGTGCCAGCAGGAGGGCTAGCGGGAGTTACGAGCAGTACTTC.

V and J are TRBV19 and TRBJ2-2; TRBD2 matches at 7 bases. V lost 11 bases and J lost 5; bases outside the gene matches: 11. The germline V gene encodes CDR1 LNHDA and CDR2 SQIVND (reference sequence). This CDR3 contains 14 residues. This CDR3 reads CASLRRESTGELFF. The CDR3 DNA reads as TGTGCCTCCTTAAGGCGGGAGAGTACCGGGGAGCTGTTTTTT.

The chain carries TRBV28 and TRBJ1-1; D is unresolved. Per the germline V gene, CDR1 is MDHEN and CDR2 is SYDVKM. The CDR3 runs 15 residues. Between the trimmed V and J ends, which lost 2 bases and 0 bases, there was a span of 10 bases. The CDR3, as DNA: TGTGCCAGCAGTTTACGTGCAGAAATGAACACTGAAGCTTTCTTT. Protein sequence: CASSLRAEMNTEAFF.

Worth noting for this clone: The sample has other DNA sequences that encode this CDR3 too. CDR3 DNA: TGTGCCACCAGCAGAGATAGAGGGGAGACCCAGTACTTC. Translated: CATSRDRGETQYF. The chain combines TRBV15 with TRBJ2-5; D possibly corresponds to TRBD2 (5 bases). The germline CDR1 and CDR2 sequences are LNHNV and YYDKDF (reference sequence). The CDR3 covers 13 residues. The V end lost 0 bases, the J end lost 5 bases, and 7 bases lay between the germline ends.

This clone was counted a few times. In DNA form, the CDR3 reads TGTGCCAGCATTCCGGGGTTAGGTCAGCCCCAGCATTTT. It is translated as CASIPGLGQPQHF. The V and J genes are TRBV6-1 and TRBJ1-5; D is ambiguous. The germline gives CDR1 MNHNS, CDR2 SASEGT. The CDR3 is made up of 13 amino acids. The V end was cut by 7 bases, the J end by 6 bases, with 13 bases between.

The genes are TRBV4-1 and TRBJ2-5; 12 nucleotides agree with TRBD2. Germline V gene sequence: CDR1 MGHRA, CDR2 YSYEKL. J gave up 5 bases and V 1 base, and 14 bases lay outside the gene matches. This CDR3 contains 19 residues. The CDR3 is CASSQARLAGGLLEETQYF. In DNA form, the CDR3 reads TGCGCCAGCAGCCAAGCCCGTCTAGCGGGAGGGCTTCTGGAGGAGACCCAGTACTTC.

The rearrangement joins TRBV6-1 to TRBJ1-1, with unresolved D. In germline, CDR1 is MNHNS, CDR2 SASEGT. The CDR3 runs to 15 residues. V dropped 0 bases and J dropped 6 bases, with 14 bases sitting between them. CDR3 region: CASSEASTYVAEAFF. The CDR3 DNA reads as TGTGCCAGCAGTGAAGCGAGCACATATGTCGCTGAAGCTTTCTTT.

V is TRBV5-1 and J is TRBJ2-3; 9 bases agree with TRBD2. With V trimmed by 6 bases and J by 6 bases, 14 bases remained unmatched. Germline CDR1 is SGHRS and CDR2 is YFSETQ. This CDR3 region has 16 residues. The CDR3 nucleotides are TGCGCCAGCACCCCCATAGCGGGAGAGGGGGGGGATACGCAGTATTTT. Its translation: CASTPIAGEGGDTQYF.

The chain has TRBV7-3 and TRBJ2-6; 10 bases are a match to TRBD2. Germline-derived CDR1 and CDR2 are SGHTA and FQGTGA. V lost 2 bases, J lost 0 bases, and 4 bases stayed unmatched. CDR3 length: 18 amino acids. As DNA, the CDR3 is TGTGCCAGCAGCTTAGAAGCTAGCGGGAGCTCTGGGGCCAACGTCCTGACTTTC. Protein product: CASSLEASGSSGANVLTF.

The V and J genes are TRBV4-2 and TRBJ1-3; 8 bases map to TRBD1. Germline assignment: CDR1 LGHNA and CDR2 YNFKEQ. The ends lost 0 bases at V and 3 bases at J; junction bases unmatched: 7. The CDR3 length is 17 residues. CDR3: CASSQESAGGGGNTIYF. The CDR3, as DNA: TGTGCCAGCAGCCAAGAATCGGCAGGGGGCGGTGGAAACACCATATATTTT.

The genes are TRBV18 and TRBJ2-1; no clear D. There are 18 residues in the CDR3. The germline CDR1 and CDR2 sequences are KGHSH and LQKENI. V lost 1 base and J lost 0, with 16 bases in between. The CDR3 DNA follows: TGTGCCAGCTCACCACAGTCAGGCTTCGCCTTCTCCTACAATGAGCAGTTCTTC. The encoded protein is CASSPQSGFAFSYNEQFF. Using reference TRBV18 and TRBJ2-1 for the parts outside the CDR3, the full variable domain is NAGVMQNPRHLVRRRGQEARLRCSPMKGHSHVYWYRQLPEEGLKFMVYLQKENIIDESGMPKERFSAEFPKEGPSILRIQQVVRGDSAAYFCASSPQSGFAFSYNEQFFGPGTRLTVL.

CDR3 bases: TGTGCCAGCAGGCTTCGCAATAGCGGGAGGGTTGAGACCCAGTACTTC. Its protein is CASRLRNSGRVETQYF. The rearrangement uses TRBV27 and TRBJ2-5, with TRBD2 matching 11 bases. Germline V gene lookup returns CDR1 MNHEY and CDR2 SMNVEV (reference sequence). The CDR3 runs 16 residues. The trim removed 6 bases at V and 5 bases at J, leaving 11 bases unmatched.

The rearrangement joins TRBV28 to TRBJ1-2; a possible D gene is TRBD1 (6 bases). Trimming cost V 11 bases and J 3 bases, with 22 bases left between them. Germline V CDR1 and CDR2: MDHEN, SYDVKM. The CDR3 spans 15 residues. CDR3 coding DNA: TGTGCCTCCCTTGGCAGGGGAGTTCCCTACTATGGCTACACCTTC. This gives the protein CASLGRGVPYYGYTF.

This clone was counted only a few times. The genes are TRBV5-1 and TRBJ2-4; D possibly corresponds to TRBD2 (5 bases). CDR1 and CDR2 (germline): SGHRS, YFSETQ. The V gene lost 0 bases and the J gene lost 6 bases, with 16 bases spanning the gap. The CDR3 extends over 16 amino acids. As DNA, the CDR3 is TGCGCCAGCAGCTTGGCCTTTGAGGGAGCTGGAAACATTCAGTACTTC. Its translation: CASSLAFEGAGNIQYF.

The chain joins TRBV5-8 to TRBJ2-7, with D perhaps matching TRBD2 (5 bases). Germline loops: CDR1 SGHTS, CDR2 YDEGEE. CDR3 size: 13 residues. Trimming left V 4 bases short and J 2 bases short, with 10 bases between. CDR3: CASSQDLAYEQYF. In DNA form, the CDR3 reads TGTGCCAGCAGCCAGGACTTAGCCTACGAGCAGTACTTC.

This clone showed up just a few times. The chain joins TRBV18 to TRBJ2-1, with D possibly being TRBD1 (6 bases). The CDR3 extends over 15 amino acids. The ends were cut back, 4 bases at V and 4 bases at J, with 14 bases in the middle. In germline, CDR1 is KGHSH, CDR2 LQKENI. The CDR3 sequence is CASSRSGQTYNEQFF. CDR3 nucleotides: TGTGCCAGCTCACGTTCTGGACAGACTTACAATGAGCAGTTCTTC.

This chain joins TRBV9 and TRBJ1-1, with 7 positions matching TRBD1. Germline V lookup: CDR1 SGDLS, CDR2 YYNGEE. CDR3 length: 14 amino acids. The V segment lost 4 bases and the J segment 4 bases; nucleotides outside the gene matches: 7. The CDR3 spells CASSLTGVGTEAFF. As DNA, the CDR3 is TGTGCCAGCAGCTTAACAGGGGTGGGCACTGAAGCTTTCTTT.

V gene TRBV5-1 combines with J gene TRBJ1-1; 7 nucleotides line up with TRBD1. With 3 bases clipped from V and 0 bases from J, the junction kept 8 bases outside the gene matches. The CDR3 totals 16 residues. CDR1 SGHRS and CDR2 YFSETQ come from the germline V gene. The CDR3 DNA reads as TGCGCCAGCAGCTCGGGGACAGTTACGCTGAACACTGAAGCTTTCTTT. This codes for CASSSGTVTLNTEAFF. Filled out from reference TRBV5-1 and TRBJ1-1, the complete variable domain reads KAGVTQTPRYLIKTRGQQVTLSCSPISGHRSVSWYQQTPGQGLQFLFEYFSETQRNKGNFPGRFSGRQFSNSRSEMNVSTLELGDSALYLCASSSGTVTLNTEAFFGQGTRLTVV.

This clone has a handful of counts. The CDR3 protein is CASSLGTGEQYF. As DNA, the CDR3 is TGTGCCAGCAGCCTCGGGACAGGCGAGCAGTACTTC. The rearrangement joins TRBV28 to TRBJ2-5, with 8 nucleotides matching TRBD1. TRBJ2-7 matches the DNA end more closely, so the J call is doubtful. The CDR3 sequence is 12 residues long. CDR1 MDHEN and CDR2 SYDVKM come from the germline V gene.

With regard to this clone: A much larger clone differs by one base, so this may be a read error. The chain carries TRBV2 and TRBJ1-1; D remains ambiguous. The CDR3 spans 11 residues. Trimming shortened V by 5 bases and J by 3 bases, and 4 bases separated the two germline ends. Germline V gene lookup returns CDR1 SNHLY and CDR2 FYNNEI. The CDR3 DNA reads TGTGCCAGCAGTTGGGACACTGAAGCTTTCTTT. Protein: CASSWDTEAFF.